This T cell receptor beta chain was captured by sequencing in a study of T cell responses to AZD1222 COVID-19 vaccine. For the study at large: Second-dose recipients at about 4 or about 12 weeks were treated as one pooled group.

Comments on this clone: What it binds is not known.

The germline V gene has CDR1 SGHTA and CDR2 FQGNSA. The CDR3 length is 16 residues. V gave up 5 bases and J gave up 4 bases, with 15 bases separating them. The data were produced by immunoSEQ multiplex PCR, yet TCRdb's version contains in-frame clones alone and is incomplete. The table lists tens of thousands of clones, approximately 83% of them singletons. General study results and limits: The study found Spike-specific TCR breadth and depth rose after two AZD1222 doses. White British donors predominated, females outnumbered males, and clonal diversity was possibly underestimated. Close to half of spike-specific TCRs reportedly recognize unmutated variant regions.

This chain links TRBV7-2 with TRBJ2-6; D possibly uses TRBD1 or TRBD2 (5 bases each). This clonotype was obtained from an adult in good health. Source: peripheral blood, taken on day 0 of AZD1222 vaccination. CDR3 residues: CASSRRGGYGANVLTF. Here the CDR3 DNA reads TGTGCCAGCAGCCGCCGTGGGGGTTACGGGGCCAACGTCCTGACTTTC.